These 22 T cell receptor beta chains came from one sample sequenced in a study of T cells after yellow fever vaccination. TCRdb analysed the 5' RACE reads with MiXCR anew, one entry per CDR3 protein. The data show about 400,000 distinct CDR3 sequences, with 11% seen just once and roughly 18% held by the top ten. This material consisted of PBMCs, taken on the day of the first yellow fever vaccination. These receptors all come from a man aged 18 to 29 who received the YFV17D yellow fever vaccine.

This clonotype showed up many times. The CDR3 here is CASRLKITGETQYF. The CDR3 nucleotides are TGTGCCAGCAGGCTAAAGATCACGGGGGAGACCCAGTACTTC. This rearrangement joins TRBV12-3 or TRBV12-4 to TRBJ2-5; possible D gene TRBD2, 5 bases. The CDR3 has 14 residues. The V and J ends lost 6 bases and 5 bases respectively, with 16 bases between them.

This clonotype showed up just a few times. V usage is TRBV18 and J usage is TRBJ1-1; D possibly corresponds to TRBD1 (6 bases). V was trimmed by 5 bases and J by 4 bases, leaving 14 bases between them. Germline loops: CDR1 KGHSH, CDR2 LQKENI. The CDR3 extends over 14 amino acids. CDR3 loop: CASSSETGFTEAFF. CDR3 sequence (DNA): TGTGCCAGCTCATCAGAAACAGGGTTCACTGAAGCTTTCTTT.

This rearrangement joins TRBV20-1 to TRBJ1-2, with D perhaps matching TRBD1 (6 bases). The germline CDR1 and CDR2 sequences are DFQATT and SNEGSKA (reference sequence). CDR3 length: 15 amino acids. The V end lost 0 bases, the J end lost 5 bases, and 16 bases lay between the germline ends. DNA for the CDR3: TGCAGTGCTAGAGATTCCGGGGGCCTAAGTTATGGCTACACCTTC. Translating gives CSARDSGGLSYGYTF.

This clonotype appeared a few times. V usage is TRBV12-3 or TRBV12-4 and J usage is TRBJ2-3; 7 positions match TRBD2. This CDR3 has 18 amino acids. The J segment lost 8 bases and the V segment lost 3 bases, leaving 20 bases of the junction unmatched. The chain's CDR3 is CASSFRAGPLSPKGTQYF. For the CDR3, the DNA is TGTGCCAGCAGTTTCCGAGCGGGACCTCTTAGCCCCAAAGGTACGCAGTATTTT.

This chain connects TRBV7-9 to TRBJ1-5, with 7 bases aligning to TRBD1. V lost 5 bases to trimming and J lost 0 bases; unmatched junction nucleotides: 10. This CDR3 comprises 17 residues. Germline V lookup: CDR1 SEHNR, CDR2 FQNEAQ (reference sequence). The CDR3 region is CASSLSRDSYSNQPQHF. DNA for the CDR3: TGTGCCAGCAGCCTTAGTCGGGACAGCTATAGCAATCAGCCCCAGCATTTT.

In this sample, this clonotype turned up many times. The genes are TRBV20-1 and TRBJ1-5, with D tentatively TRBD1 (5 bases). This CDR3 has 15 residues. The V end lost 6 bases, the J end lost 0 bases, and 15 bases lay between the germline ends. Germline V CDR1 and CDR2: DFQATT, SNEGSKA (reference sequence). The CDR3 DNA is TGCAGTGCCATCCAGGGTCCTTATAGCAATCAGCCCCAGCATTTT. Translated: CSAIQGPYSNQPQHF.

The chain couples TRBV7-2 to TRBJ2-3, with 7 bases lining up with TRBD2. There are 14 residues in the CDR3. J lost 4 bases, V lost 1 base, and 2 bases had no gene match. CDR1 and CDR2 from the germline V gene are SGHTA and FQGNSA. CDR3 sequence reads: CASSLERGSDTQYF. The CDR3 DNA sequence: TGTGCCAGCAGCTTAGAGCGGGGTTCAGATACGCAGTATTTT.

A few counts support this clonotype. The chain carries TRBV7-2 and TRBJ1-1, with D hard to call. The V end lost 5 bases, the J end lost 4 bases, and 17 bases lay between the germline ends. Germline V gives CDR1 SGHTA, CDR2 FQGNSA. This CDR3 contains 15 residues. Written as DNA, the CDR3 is TGTGCCAGCAGCCAACCGCCCTTGAAGGGCACTGAAGCTTTCTTT. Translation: CASSQPPLKGTEAFF.

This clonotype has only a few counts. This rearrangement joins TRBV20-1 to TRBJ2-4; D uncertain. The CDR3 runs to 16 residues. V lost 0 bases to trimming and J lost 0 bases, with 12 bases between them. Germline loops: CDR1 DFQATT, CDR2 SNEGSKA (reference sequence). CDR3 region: CSARDPPLAAKNIQYF. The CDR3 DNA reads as TGCAGTGCTAGAGATCCGCCGTTAGCAGCCAAAAACATTCAGTACTTC.

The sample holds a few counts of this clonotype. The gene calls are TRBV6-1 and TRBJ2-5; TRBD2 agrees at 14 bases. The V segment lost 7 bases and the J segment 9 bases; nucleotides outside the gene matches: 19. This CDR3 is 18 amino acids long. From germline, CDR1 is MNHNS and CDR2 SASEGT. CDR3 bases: TGTGCCAGCAACGGCCCCCGGGGACTAGCGGGGGCTAGAAGGCCCCAGTACTTC. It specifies CASNGPRGLAGARRPQYF.

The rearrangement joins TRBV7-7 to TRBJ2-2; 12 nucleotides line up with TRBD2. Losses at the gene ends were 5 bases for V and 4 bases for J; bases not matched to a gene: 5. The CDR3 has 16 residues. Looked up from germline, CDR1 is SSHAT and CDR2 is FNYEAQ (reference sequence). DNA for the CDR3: TGTGCCAGCAGCCCAGGACTAGCGGGGATCACCGGGGAGCTGTTTTTT. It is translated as CASSPGLAGITGELFF.

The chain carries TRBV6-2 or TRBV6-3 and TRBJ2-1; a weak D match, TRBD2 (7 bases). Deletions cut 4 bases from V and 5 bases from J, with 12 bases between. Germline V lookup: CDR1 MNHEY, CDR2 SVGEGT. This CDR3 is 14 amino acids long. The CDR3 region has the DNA TGTGCCAGCAGTTGGGGGGGGGCGAACAATGAGCAGTTCTTC. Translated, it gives CASSWGGANNEQFF.

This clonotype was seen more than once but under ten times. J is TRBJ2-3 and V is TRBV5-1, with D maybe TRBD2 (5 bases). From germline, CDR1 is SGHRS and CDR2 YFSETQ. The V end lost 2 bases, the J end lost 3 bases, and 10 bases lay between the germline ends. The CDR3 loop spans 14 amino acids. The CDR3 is CASSFGIATDTQYF. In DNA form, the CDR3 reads TGCGCCAGCAGCTTTGGAATAGCGACAGATACGCAGTATTTT. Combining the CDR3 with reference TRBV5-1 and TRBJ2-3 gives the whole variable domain KAGVTQTPRYLIKTRGQQVTLSCSPISGHRSVSWYQQTPGQGLQFLFEYFSETQRNKGNFPGRFSGRQFSNSRSEMNVSTLELGDSALYLCASSFGIATDTQYFGPGTRLTVL.

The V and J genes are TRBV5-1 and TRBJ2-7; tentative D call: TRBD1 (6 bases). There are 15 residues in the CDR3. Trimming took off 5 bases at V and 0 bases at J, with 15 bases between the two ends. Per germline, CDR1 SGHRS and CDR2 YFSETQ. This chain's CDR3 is CASRPGTSSSYEQYF. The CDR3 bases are TGCGCCAGCAGGCCCGGGACAAGCAGCTCCTACGAGCAGTACTTC.

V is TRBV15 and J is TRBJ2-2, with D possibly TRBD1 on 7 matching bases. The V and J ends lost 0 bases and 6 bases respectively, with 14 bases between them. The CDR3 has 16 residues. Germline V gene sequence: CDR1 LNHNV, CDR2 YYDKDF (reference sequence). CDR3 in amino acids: CATSRDTGQRAGELFF. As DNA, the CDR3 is TGTGCCACCAGCAGAGATACGGGACAGCGGGCCGGGGAGCTGTTTTTT.

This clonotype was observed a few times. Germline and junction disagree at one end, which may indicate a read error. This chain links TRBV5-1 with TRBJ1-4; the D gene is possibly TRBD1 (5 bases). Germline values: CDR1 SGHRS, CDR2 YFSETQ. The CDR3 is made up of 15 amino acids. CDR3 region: CASTARESANEKLFF. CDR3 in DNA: TGCGCTAGCACCGCCAGGGAGTCGGCTAATGAAAAACTGTTTTTT.

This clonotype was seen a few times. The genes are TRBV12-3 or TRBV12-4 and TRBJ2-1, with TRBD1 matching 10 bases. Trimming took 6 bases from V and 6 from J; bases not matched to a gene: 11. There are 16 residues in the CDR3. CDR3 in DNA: TGTGCCAGCAGCAACCACCGGGACAGGGGATCCAATGAGCAGTTCTTC. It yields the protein CASSNHRDRGSNEQFF.

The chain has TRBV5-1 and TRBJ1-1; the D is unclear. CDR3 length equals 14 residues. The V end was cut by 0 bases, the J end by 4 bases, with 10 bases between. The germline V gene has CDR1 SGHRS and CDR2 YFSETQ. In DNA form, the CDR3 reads TGCGCCAGCAGCTTGGTTGTGGGCGGCACTGAAGCTTTCTTT. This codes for CASSLVVGGTEAFF.

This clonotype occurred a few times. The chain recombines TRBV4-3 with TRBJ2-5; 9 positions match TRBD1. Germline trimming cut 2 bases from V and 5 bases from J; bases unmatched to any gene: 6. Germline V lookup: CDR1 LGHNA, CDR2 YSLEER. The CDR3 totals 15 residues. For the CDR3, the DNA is TGCGCCAGCAGCCAAACACAGGGGGCGGGCGAGACCCAGTACTTC. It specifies CASSQTQGAGETQYF.

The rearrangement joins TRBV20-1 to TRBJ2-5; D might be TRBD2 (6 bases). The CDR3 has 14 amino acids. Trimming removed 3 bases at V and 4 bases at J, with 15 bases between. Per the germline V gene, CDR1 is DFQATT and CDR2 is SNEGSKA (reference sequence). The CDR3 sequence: CSASRLGLGETQYF. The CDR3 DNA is TGCAGTGCTAGCCGACTAGGGCTCGGAGAGACCCAGTACTTC.

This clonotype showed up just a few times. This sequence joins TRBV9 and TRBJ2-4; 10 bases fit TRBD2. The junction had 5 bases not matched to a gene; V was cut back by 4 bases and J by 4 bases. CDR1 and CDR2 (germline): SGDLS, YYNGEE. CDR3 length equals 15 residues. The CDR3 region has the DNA TGTGCCAGCAGCCCCTTAGCGGGGGGAAAAAACATTCAGTACTTC. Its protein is CASSPLAGGKNIQYF.

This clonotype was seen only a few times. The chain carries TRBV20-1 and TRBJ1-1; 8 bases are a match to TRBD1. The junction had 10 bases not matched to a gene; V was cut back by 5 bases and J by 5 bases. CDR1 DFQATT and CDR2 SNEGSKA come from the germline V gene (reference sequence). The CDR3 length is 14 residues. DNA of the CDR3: TGCAGTGCTCGCCCTCCGGACAGGGTGACTGAAGCTTTCTTT. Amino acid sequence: CSARPPDRVTEAFF.